Shown below are 28 T cell receptor beta chains from a single sample sequenced in a study of regulatory T cells in long-lasting Graves disease. The time point: newly diagnosed GD, antithyroid drugs for less than 3 months. PBMC RNA served as the TCR library source. For TCR beta, libraries came from iRepertoire HTBI primers and Arm-PCR of CDR3 regions. TCRdb reprocessed the multiplex PCR reads via MiXCR and lists one record per CDR3 protein. This repertoire shows hundreds of thousands of distinct CDR3 sequences, approximately 12% found once; its top ten account for about 10%. Another study also made use of these data, one on T cells in Graves' hyperthyroidism and ophthalmopathy.

Sequencing was performed on peripheral blood mononuclear cells (PBMCs), taken at new diagnosis, from a patient treated with antithyroid drugs. The receptors here all came from a man aged 30-40 years with Graves disease.

The chain employs TRBV29-1 and TRBJ2-2, with TRBD2 matching 7 bases. The germline gives CDR1 SQVTM, CDR2 ANQGSEA. V trimming: 6 bases; J trimming: 3 bases; junction bases outside the gene matches: 13. This CDR3 has 16 residues. CDR3 sequence reads: CSVPPPGGSYTGELFF. In DNA, the CDR3 is TGCAGCGTCCCCCCCCCGGGCGGGAGTTACACCGGGGAGCTGTTTTTT.

This clonotype occurred a few times. This CDR3 is CSARGQGSKETQYF. CDR3 in DNA: TGCAGTGCTAGGGGACAGGGGTCCAAGGAGACCCAGTACTTC. V gene TRBV20-1 combines with J gene TRBJ2-5; 10 nucleotides line up with TRBD1. CDR3 size: 14 residues. The germline V gene encodes CDR1 DFQATT and CDR2 SNEGSKA (reference sequence). V lost 3 bases to trimming and J lost 5 bases; unmatched junction nucleotides: 6.

This clonotype was seen many times. The chain combines TRBV30 with TRBJ1-2, with D uncertain. Germline V gene data show CDR1 as GTSNPN and CDR2 as SVGIG (reference sequence). Trimming took off 4 bases at V and 7 bases at J, with 16 bases between the two ends. The CDR3 consists of 13 residues. For the CDR3, the DNA is TGTGCCTGGACGGGTTGGCAGCAATCTGGCTACACCTTC. Translation: CAWTGWQQSGYTF.

This clonotype was recorded at least ten times. The V call is TRBV6-1, the J call TRBJ1-5; D is perhaps TRBD1 (5 bases). CDR1 and CDR2 from the germline V gene are MNHNS and SASEGT. This CDR3 is built from 13 residues. Trimming cost V 5 bases and J 6 bases, with 11 bases left between them. The CDR3 sequence: CASSRQGGQPQHF. The CDR3 DNA reads as TGTGCCAGCAGTAGGCAGGGAGGTCAGCCCCAGCATTTT.

This clonotype turned up a few times. V is TRBV4-1 and J is TRBJ1-3, with 7 bases aligning to TRBD1. V gave up 3 bases and J gave up 3 bases; unmatched junction bases: 8. Looked up from germline, CDR1 is MGHRA and CDR2 is YSYEKL. CDR3 length equals 16 residues. CDR3 sequence (DNA): TGCGCCAGCAGCCAGGGACGACAGGGAGGTGGAAACACCATATATTTT. It yields the protein CASSQGRQGGGNTIYF.

This clonotype turned up a few times. This chain joins TRBV5-1 and TRBJ1-4; the D gene is possibly TRBD1 (5 bases). Germline lookup yields CDR1 SGHRS and CDR2 YFSETQ. V was pared by 5 bases and J by 2 bases, with 13 bases between. The CDR3 has 15 residues. The CDR3 nucleotides are TGCGCCAGCAGACTTCAGGGTGCTACTAATGAAAAACTGTTTTTT. Amino acid sequence: CASRLQGATNEKLFF.

There are many counts of this clonotype. The CDR3 reads CASSYSNSGNSYNEQFF. The CDR3 nucleotides read TGTGCCAGCAGTTACTCGAACAGCGGAAACTCCTACAATGAGCAGTTCTTC. The chain has TRBV6-2 or TRBV6-3 and TRBJ2-1; D is possibly TRBD2 (5 bases). The CDR3 has 17 amino acids. V lost 0 bases to trimming and J lost 0 bases, with 12 bases between them. CDR1 MNHEY and CDR2 SVGEGT come from the germline V gene.

This clonotype has a handful of counts. The chain is built from TRBV6-2 or TRBV6-3 and TRBJ1-2; the D gene is possibly TRBD1 (5 bases). Germline assignment: CDR1 MNHEY and CDR2 SVGEGT. V was pared by 0 bases and J by 4 bases, with 12 bases between. The CDR3 covers 15 residues. In nucleotides, the CDR3 is TGTGCCAGCAGTTACTCGAAATACGGGGGCTATGGCTACACCTTC. Translating it yields CASSYSKYGGYGYTF.

This clonotype was found many times. The chain carries TRBV27 and TRBJ1-2; a possible D gene is TRBD1 (6 bases). Trimming pared 3 bases from V and 3 bases from J, leaving 8 bases between. The CDR3 is 13 amino acids. CDR1 is MNHEY and CDR2 is SMNVEV in the germline V gene (reference sequence). The CDR3 DNA is TGTGCCAGCAGTTTCGGGGGCGACTATGGCTACACCTTC. It is translated as CASSFGGDYGYTF.

The genes are TRBV24-1 and TRBJ1-2; the match to TRBD1 covers 12 bases. Germline V gene lookup returns CDR1 KGHDR and CDR2 SFDVKD. CDR3 length: 16 residues. Germline trimming cut 4 bases from V and 5 bases from J; bases unmatched to any gene: 7. In DNA, the CDR3 is TGTGCCACCAGTGACCCCGGGACAGGGGGCTCATATGGCTACACCTTC. Amino acids: CATSDPGTGGSYGYTF.

This clonotype appeared many times. V and J are TRBV24-1 and TRBJ2-3, with TRBD1 matching 8 bases. This CDR3 is 17 amino acids long. V was pared by 0 bases and J by 4 bases, with 8 bases of the junction left unmatched. Germline CDR1 reads KGHDR; CDR2 reads SFDVKD. This CDR3 is CATSDLPRTGIADTQYF. CDR3 nucleotides: TGTGCCACCAGTGATTTGCCAAGGACAGGGATTGCAGATACGCAGTATTTT.

This clonotype was seen many times. This chain uses TRBV11-3 with TRBJ2-5; D unresolved. In germline, CDR1 is SGHNT, CDR2 YENEEA. Trimming took 1 base from V and 1 from J, leaving 10 bases between them. This CDR3 is 15 amino acids long. The CDR3 region is CASSLGASLQETQYF. CDR3 bases: TGTGCCAGCAGCTTAGGGGCGTCACTCCAAGAGACCCAGTACTTC.

This clonotype has more than one count but fewer than ten. The DNA of the CDR3 is TGTGCCTGGAGTGTAGGGGGGGGCACTGAAGCTTTCTTT. Translated: CAWSVGGGTEAFF. The rearrangement links TRBV30 to TRBJ1-1, with D tentatively TRBD1 (6 bases). The V and J ends lost 0 bases and 4 bases respectively, with 9 bases between them. The CDR3 is made up of 13 amino acids. Germline loops: CDR1 GTSNPN, CDR2 SVGIG (reference sequence).

This clonotype was picked up many times. The chain combines TRBV12-3 or TRBV12-4 with TRBJ2-3; D is unresolved. The V gene lost 6 bases and the J gene lost 7 bases, with 17 bases spanning the gap. The CDR3 length is 14 residues. The CDR3 DNA follows: TGTGCCAGCAGGCCCGAAGGTCATGGCTATACGCAGTATTTT. Translation: CASRPEGHGYTQYF.

On this clonotype: A far larger clone is one base from this, pointing to a likely read error. The rearrangement uses TRBV7-9 and TRBJ1-2; TRBD1 might be the D (6 bases). The CDR3 loop spans 15 amino acids. V lost 7 bases, J lost 4 bases, and 19 bases lay in between. In germline, CDR1 is SEHNR, CDR2 FQNEAQ (reference sequence). The CDR3 sequence: CASTPPPGTTYGYTF. Here the CDR3 DNA reads TGTGCCAGCACCCCCCCCCCGGGGACAACCTATGGCTACACCTTC.

This chain links TRBV30 with TRBJ1-4; 8 nucleotides align to TRBD1. Germline-derived CDR1 and CDR2 are GTSNPN and SVGIG (reference sequence). The junction had 7 bases not matched to a gene; V was cut back by 2 bases and J by 5 bases. This CDR3 is 15 amino acids long. The CDR3 spells CAWSNPGQVNEKLFF. The CDR3 nucleotides are TGTGCCTGGAGTAATCCGGGACAGGTGAATGAAAAACTGTTTTTT.

This clonotype was seen ten or more times. The chain uses TRBV5-1 and TRBJ2-2, with D possibly TRBD2 on 6 matching bases. This CDR3 has 15 residues. Germline V CDR1 and CDR2: SGHRS, YFSETQ. The V gene lost 0 bases and the J gene lost 8 bases, with 14 bases spanning the gap. The CDR3 spells CASSLVAGTPGELFF. The CDR3 DNA follows: TGCGCCAGCAGCTTGGTGGCAGGGACTCCGGGGGAGCTGTTTTTT.

This clonotype was recorded at least ten times. The J gene is TRBJ2-2, the V gene TRBV3-1, with D possibly being TRBD1 or TRBD2 (5 bases each). V dropped 0 bases and J dropped 6 bases, with 11 bases sitting between them. Germline V gene sequence: CDR1 LGHDT, CDR2 YNNKEL (reference sequence). This CDR3 region has 15 residues. CDR3 sequence reads: CASSQDPGTPGELFF. The CDR3 nucleotides are TGTGCCAGCAGCCAAGATCCAGGGACGCCCGGGGAGCTGTTTTTT.

This clonotype was detected many times. The CDR3 region has the DNA TGTGCCAGCAGTTACTCGAGATGGAGACGGGATAGCTCCTACGAGCAGTACTTC. Translating gives CASSYSRWRRDSSYEQYF. The J gene is TRBJ2-7, the V gene TRBV6-5, with D tentatively TRBD2 (5 bases). V lost 0 bases to trimming and J lost 0 bases, with 18 bases between them. Germline V gene data show CDR1 as MNHEY and CDR2 as SVGAGI. The CDR3 contains 18 residues.

As for this clonotype: The junction shows a germline mismatch at one end, possibly a read error. The chain links TRBV3-1 to TRBJ2-1, with D possibly TRBD2 on 6 matching bases. CDR1 is LGHDT, CDR2 YNNKEL, per germline (reference sequence). The CDR3 length is 15 residues. The CDR3 nucleotides are TGTGCCAACAGCCAAGCGCCCGGGACTCACAATGAGCAGTTCTTC. Protein sequence: CANSQAPGTHNEQFF.

The chain has TRBV19 and TRBJ2-7; D assignment may be TRBD1 or TRBD2 (5 bases each). The germline gives CDR1 LNHDA, CDR2 SQIVND (reference sequence). V lost 5 bases to trimming and J lost 1 base, with 15 bases between them. The CDR3 is 15 residues long. The CDR3 is CASSSALWGSYEQYF. CDR3 nucleotides: TGTGCCAGTAGTTCCGCCCTATGGGGGTCCTACGAGCAGTACTTC. Together with reference TRBV19 and TRBJ2-7, the CDR3 gives the full variable domain: DGGITQSPKYLFRKEGQNVTLSCEQNLNHDAMYWYRQDPGQGLRLIYYSQIVNDFQKGDIAEGYSVSREKKESFPLTVTSAQKNPTAFYLCASSSALWGSYEQYFGPGTRLTVT.

This clonotype occurred many times. The chain uses TRBV20-1 and TRBJ1-5; 7 positions match TRBD1. The CDR3 covers 13 residues. Germline V lookup: CDR1 DFQATT, CDR2 SNEGSKA (reference sequence). Trimming at V came to 1 base and at J to 7 bases, leaving 4 bases not matched to a gene. CDR3 sequence: CSARATGNQPQHF. CDR3 coding DNA: TGCAGTGCTAGAGCGACAGGGAACCAGCCCCAGCATTTT.

This clonotype was seen only a few times. This chain's CDR3 is CASSQDRGRGEQFF. In DNA form, the CDR3 reads TGTGCCAGCAGCCAAGATCGGGGGCGGGGCGAGCAGTTCTTC. This chain uses TRBV4-2 with TRBJ2-1; D is tentatively TRBD1 or TRBD2 (6 bases each). This CDR3 is 14 amino acids long. Deletions cut 0 bases from V and 10 bases from J, with 13 bases between. Per germline, CDR1 LGHNA and CDR2 YNFKEQ.

This clonotype has ten or more counts. The chain has TRBV5-1 and TRBJ1-1; D gene uncertain. This CDR3 region has 13 residues. The germline V gene encodes CDR1 SGHRS and CDR2 YFSETQ. The V and J ends lost 0 bases and 8 bases respectively, with 11 bases between them. CDR3 sequence reads: CASSLERGLEAFF. The CDR3 DNA sequence: TGCGCCAGCAGCTTGGAGCGCGGCCTAGAAGCTTTCTTT.

This clonotype was seen a handful of times. This sequence joins TRBV12-3 or TRBV12-4 and TRBJ1-2, with D maybe TRBD1 (6 bases). This CDR3 has 16 amino acids. Trimming removed 2 bases at V and 4 bases at J, with 17 bases between. The CDR3 sequence: CASSLIGGRLRYGYTF. The CDR3 nucleotides read TGTGCCAGCAGTTTAATAGGGGGACGGCTCCGCTATGGCTACACCTTC.

This clonotype was counted ten times or more. The V call is TRBV24-1, the J call TRBJ2-3; TRBD1 might be the D (5 bases). Between the trimmed V and J ends, which lost 9 bases and 5 bases, there was a span of 14 bases. This CDR3 spans 13 amino acids. Germline lookup yields CDR1 KGHDR and CDR2 SFDVKD. For the CDR3, the DNA is TGTGCCACCTCTCGGCAGGGCATAGATACGCAGTATTTT. Translated, it gives CATSRQGIDTQYF.

This clonotype was seen more than once but under ten times. V gene TRBV7-8 combines with J gene TRBJ2-2, with 8 bases that match TRBD1. Germline assignment: CDR1 SGHVS and CDR2 FQNEAQ. V shed 6 bases, J shed 4 bases, and the junction held 7 bases outside the gene matches. This CDR3 region has 15 residues. DNA of the CDR3: TGTGCCAGCAGATTCAGGGGGCGCGGCACCGGGGAGCTGTTTTTT. Encoded protein: CASRFRGRGTGELFF.

This clonotype was detected ten times or more. The gene calls are TRBV5-1 and TRBJ2-7, with a tentative D call TRBD2 (5 bases). This CDR3 is built from 14 residues. V was trimmed by 0 bases and J by 3 bases, leaving 10 bases between them. The V gene's germline CDR1 is SGHRS and CDR2 YFSETQ. The CDR3 here is CASSLGSVDYEQYF. The DNA for the CDR3 is TGCGCCAGCAGCTTGGGTAGCGTTGACTACGAGCAGTACTTC.